These 9 T cell receptor beta chains share one sample of origin, sequenced in a study of T cell changes during pregnancy in multiple sclerosis. The method was immunoSEQ multiplex PCR; TCRdb's version includes in-frame clones alone and lacks a portion of them. The sample yields approximately 120,000 clones, roughly 96% seen once. The input for sequencing was peripheral blood, taken after pregnancy. The receptors were gathered from a female donor with multiple sclerosis, enrolled in a pregnancy study.

The V call is TRBV9, the J call TRBJ2-7; a possible D gene is TRBD2 (6 bases). The CDR3 length is 14 residues. Germline CDR1 and CDR2: SGDLS and YYNGEE. V was trimmed by 4 bases and J by 1 base, leaving 12 bases between them. The CDR3 sequence is CASSPGLRSYEQYF. CDR3 in DNA: TGTGCCAGCAGCCCGGGACTTCGGTCCTACGAGCAGTACTTC.

CDR3 DNA sequence: TGTGCCAGCAGCGTAGGACCCGGGTACCACTACGAGCAGTACTTC. Protein product: CASSVGPGYHYEQYF. The J gene is TRBJ2-7, the V gene TRBV9; D not certain. The V gene's germline CDR1 is SGDLS and CDR2 YYNGEE. V lost 0 bases to trimming and J lost 3 bases, with 13 bases between them. This CDR3 has 15 residues.

This rearrangement joins TRBV2 to TRBJ2-7; D might be TRBD2 (7 bases). Trimming removed 3 bases at V and 2 bases at J, with 11 bases between. Germline V gene sequence: CDR1 SNHLY, CDR2 FYNNEI. The CDR3 runs 14 residues. In DNA, the CDR3 is TGTGCCAGCAGTGAGGAGGGGGGGCCCTACGAGCAGTACTTC. It is translated as CASSEEGGPYEQYF. Full variable domain (remainder filled in from reference TRBV2 and TRBJ2-7): EPEVTQTPSHQVTQMGQEVILRCVPISNHLYFYWYRQILGQKVEFLVSFYNNEISEKSEIFDDQFSVERPDGSNFTLKIRSTKLEDSAMYFCASSEEGGPYEQYFGPGTRLTVT.

This chain connects TRBV10-3 to TRBJ1-1, with 7 bases that match TRBD1. The CDR3 has 15 residues. CDR1 and CDR2 (germline): ENHRY, SYGVKD. V was clipped by 0 bases and J by 1 base; unmatched bases: 2. The CDR3 region has the DNA TGTGCCATCAGTGAGTCGAACAGGGGGAACACTGAAGCTTTCTTT. Its protein product is CAISESNRGNTEAFF.

The rearrangement links TRBV7-8 to TRBJ2-2, with 15 bases fitting TRBD2. This CDR3 region has 18 residues. The germline CDR1 and CDR2 sequences are SGHVS and FQNEAQ. V shed 0 bases, J shed 5 bases, and the junction held 4 bases outside the gene matches. The CDR3 DNA reads TGTGCCAGCAGCTTAGCGCTTGGGACTAGCGGGAGGACCGGGGAGCTGTTTTTT. The encoded protein is CASSLALGTSGRTGELFF.

This sequence joins TRBV28 and TRBJ2-1; no clear D. There are 11 residues in the CDR3. CDR1 MDHEN and CDR2 SYDVKM come from the germline V gene. V was trimmed by 2 bases and J by 9 bases, leaving 5 bases between them. The CDR3, as DNA: TGTGCCAGCAGTTTAGAGAGTGAGCAGTTCTTC. Translated, it gives CASSLESEQFF.

This sequence joins TRBV5-6 and TRBJ2-1, with 7 bases lining up with TRBD2. The CDR3 has 17 amino acids. Germline values: CDR1 SGHDT, CDR2 YYEEEE. V was clipped by 0 bases and J by 1 base; unmatched bases: 7. CDR3 amino acids: CASSLVSGRASYNEQFF. The CDR3 region has the DNA TGTGCCAGCAGCTTGGTTTCAGGGAGGGCGTCCTACAATGAGCAGTTCTTC.

This rearrangement joins TRBV5-1 to TRBJ2-3, with 8 bases that match TRBD1. Trimming removed 0 bases from V and 4 bases from J; junction bases left unmatched: 4. Germline-derived CDR1 and CDR2 are SGHRS and YFSETQ. The CDR3 runs to 15 residues. In nucleotides, the CDR3 is TGCGCCAGCAGCTTGGCAGGGACAGGTTCAGATACGCAGTATTTT. This translates into CASSLAGTGSDTQYF. Using reference TRBV5-1 and TRBJ2-3 for the parts outside the CDR3, the full variable domain is KAGVTQTPRYLIKTRGQQVTLSCSPISGHRSVSWYQQTPGQGLQFLFEYFSETQRNKGNFPGRFSGRQFSNSRSEMNVSTLELGDSALYLCASSLAGTGSDTQYFGPGTRLTVL.

This clone was detected once. This chain links TRBV9 with TRBJ1-2; TRBD1 aligns across 8 bases. Per germline, CDR1 SGDLS and CDR2 YYNGEE. The CDR3 runs 15 residues. V trimming: 3 bases; J trimming: 3 bases; junction bases outside the gene matches: 7. As DNA, the CDR3 is TGTGCCAGCAGCGCCGAGACAGGGGTTGACTATGGCTACACCTTC. This translates into CASSAETGVDYGYTF.